The entry below describes one T cell receptor beta chain. This record belongs to a study of control samples from healthy donors and cancer patients. Clones were sequenced by immunoSEQ multiplex PCR, and TCRdb holds only the in-frame ones, with some missing. Among 60,000 or so clones listed, 95% to 96% were seen once. Trimming took 4 bases from V and 1 from J; bases not matched to a gene: 5. CDR3 length equals 15 residues. CDR1 is SGHDT, CDR2 YYEEEE, per germline. This receptor was obtained from a woman aged 18 to 35 in good health. Sequenced: blood. The chain couples TRBV5-6 to TRBJ1-3, with TRBD1 matching 7 bases. The CDR3 protein is CASSQGQPSGNTIYF. The CDR3 region has the DNA TGTGCCAGCAGCCAGGGACAGCCGTCTGGAAACACCATATATTTT.